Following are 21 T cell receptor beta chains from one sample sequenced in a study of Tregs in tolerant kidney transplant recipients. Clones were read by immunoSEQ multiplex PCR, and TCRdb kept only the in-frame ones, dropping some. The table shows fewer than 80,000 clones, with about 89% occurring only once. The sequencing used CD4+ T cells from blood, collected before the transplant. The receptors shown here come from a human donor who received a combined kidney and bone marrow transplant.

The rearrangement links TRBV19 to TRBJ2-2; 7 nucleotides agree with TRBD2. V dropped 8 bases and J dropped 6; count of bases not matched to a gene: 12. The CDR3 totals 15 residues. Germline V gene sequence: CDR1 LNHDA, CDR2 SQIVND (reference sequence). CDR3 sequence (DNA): TGTGCCAGTGGTTTCGAGGGCGGGAGATCCGGGGAGCTGTTTTTT. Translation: CASGFEGGRSGELFF.

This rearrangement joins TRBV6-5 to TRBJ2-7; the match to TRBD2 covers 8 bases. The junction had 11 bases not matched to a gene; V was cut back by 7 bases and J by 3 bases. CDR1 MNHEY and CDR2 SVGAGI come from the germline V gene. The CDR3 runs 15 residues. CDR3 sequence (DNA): TGTGCCAGCAAGGGAGAACCGGGACTAGGCTACGAGCAGTACTTC. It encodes CASKGEPGLGYEQYF.

CDR3: CASSHRGTSRTYEQYF. CDR3 nucleotide sequence: TGTGCCAGCAGCCACCGCGGGACTAGCAGAACCTACGAGCAGTACTTC. The chain uses TRBV27 and TRBJ2-7; 9 nucleotides align to TRBD2. Germline-derived CDR1 and CDR2 are MNHEY and SMNVEV (reference sequence). The junction had 11 bases not matched to a gene; V was cut back by 6 bases and J by 2 bases. The CDR3 sequence is 16 residues long.

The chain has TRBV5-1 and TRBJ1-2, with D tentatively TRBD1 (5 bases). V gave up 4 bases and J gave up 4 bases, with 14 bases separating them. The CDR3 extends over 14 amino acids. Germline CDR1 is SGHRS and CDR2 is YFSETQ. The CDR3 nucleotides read TGCGCCAGCAGCGGCGGGGACCCTGGCTATGGCTACACCTTC. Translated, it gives CASSGGDPGYGYTF.

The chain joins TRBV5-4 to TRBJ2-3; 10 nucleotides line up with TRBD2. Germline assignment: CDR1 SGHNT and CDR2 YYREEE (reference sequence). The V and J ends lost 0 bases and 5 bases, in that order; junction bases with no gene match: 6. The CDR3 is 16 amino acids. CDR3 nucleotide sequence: TGTGCCAGCAGCTTGGATCTAGCGGGAGTGGGAGATACGCAGTATTTT. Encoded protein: CASSLDLAGVGDTQYF. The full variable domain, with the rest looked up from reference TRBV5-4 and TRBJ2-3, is ETGVTQSPTHLIKTRGQQVTLRCSSQSGHNTVSWYQQALGQGPQFIFQYYREEENGRGNFPPRFSGLQFPNYSSELNVNALELDDSALYLCASSLDLAGVGDTQYFGPGTRLTVL.

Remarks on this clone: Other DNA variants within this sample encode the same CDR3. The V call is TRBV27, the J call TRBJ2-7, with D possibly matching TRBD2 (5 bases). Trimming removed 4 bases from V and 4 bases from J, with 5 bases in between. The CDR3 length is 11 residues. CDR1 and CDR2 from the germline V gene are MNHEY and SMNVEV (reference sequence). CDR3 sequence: CASSSGYEQYF. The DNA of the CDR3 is TGTGCCAGCAGTTCGGGGTACGAGCAGTACTTC.

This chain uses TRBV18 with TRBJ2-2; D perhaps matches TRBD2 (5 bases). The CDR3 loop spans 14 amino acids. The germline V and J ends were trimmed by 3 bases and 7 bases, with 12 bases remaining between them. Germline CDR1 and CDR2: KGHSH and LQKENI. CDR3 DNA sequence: TGTGCCAGCTCACCCTCGACCGGGATCGGGGAGCTGTTTTTT. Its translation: CASSPSTGIGELFF.

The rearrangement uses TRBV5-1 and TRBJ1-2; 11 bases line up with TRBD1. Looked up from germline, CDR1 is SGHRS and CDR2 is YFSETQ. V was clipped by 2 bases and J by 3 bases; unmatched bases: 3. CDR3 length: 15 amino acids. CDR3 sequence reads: CASSFSGQGDYGYTF. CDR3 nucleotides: TGCGCCAGCAGCTTCTCGGGACAGGGGGACTATGGCTACACCTTC. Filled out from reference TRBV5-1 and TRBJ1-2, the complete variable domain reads KAGVTQTPRYLIKTRGQQVTLSCSPISGHRSVSWYQQTPGQGLQFLFEYFSETQRNKGNFPGRFSGRQFSNSRSEMNVSTLELGDSALYLCASSFSGQGDYGYTFGSGTRLTVV.

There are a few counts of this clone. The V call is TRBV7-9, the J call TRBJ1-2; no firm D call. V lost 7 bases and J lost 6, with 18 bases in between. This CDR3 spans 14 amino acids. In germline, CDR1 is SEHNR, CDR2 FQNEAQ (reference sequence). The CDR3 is CASNLHPDLDGYTF. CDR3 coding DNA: TGTGCCAGCAACCTACATCCGGATCTAGATGGCTACACCTTC.

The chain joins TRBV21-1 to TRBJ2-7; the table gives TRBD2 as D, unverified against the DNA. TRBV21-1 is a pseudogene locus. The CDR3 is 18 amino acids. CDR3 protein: CASSKGPGLAGHSYEQYF. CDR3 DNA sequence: TGTGCCAGCAGCAAAGGGCCGGGACTAGCGGGCCACTCCTACGAGCAGTACTTC.

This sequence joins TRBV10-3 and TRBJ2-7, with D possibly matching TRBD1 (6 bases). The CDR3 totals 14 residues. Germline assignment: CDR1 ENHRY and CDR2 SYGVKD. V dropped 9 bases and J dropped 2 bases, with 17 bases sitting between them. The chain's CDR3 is CAIGAPDRTYEQYF. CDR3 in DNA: TGTGCCATTGGGGCGCCTGACAGGACCTACGAGCAGTACTTC.

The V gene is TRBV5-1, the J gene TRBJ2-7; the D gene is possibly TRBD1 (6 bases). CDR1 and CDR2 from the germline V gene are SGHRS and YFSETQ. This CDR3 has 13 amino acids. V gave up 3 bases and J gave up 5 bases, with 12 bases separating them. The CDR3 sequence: CASSSTGFNEQYF. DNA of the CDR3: TGCGCCAGCAGCTCCACAGGGTTCAACGAGCAGTACTTC.

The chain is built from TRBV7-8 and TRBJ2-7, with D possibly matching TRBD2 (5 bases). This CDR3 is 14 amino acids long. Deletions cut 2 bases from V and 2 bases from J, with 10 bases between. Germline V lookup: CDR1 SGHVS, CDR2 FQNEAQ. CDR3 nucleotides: TGTGCCAGCAGCTTATCCTCGAGGGCCTACGAGCAGTACTTC. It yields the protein CASSLSSRAYEQYF.

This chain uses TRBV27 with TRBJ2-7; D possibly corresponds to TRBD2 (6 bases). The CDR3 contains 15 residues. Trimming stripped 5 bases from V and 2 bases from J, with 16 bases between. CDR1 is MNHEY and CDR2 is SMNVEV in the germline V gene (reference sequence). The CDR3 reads CASSRGSVRTYEQYF. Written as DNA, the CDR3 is TGTGCCAGCAGTCGGGGGTCGGTTCGGACCTACGAGCAGTACTTC.

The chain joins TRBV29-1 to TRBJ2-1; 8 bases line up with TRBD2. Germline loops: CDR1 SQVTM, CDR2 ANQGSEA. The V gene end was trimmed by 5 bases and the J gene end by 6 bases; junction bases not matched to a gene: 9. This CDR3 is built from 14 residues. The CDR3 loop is CSVLIAGPPNEQFF. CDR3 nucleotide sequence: TGCAGCGTTCTTATAGCGGGACCACCCAATGAGCAGTTCTTC.

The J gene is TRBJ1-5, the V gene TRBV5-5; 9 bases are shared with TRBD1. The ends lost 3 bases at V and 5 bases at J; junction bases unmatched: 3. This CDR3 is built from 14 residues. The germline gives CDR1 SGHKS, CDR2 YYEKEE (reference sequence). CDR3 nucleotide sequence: TGTGCCAGCAGCTCATGGACAGGGGATCAGCCCCAGCATTTT. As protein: CASSSWTGDQPQHF.

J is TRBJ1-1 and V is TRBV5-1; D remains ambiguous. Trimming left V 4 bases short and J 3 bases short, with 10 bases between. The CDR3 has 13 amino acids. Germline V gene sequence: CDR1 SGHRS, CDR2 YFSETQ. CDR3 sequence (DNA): TGCGCCAGCAGCCCCCCCGGGGACACTGAAGCTTTCTTT. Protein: CASSPPGDTEAFF.

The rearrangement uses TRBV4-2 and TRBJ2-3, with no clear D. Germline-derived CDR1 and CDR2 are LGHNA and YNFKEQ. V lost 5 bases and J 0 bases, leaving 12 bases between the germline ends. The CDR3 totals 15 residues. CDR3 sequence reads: CASSGPTTSTDTQYF. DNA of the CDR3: TGTGCCAGCAGCGGGCCCACCACTAGCACAGATACGCAGTATTTT.

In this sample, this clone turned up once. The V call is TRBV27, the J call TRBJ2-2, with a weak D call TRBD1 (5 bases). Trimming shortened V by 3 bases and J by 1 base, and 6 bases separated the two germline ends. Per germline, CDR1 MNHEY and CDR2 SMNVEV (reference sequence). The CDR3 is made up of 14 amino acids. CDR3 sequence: CASSFDRNTGELFF. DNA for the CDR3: TGTGCCAGCAGTTTCGACAGGAACACCGGGGAGCTGTTTTTT.

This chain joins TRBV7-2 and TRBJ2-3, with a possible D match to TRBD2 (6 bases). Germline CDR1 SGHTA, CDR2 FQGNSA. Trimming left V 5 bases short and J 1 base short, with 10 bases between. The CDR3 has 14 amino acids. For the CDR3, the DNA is TGTGCCAGCAGCATACAGCGGGGCACAGATACGCAGTATTTT. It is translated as CASSIQRGTDTQYF.

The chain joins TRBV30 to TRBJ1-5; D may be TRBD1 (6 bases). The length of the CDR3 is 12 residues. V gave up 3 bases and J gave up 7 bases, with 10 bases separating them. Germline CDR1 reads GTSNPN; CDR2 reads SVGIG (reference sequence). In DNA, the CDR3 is TGTGCCTGGAGCGACAGGTTCCAGCCCCAGCATTTT. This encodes CAWSDRFQPQHF.